Below are 27 T cell receptor beta chains sequenced from a single sample in a study of OX40 agonist ivuxolimab in advanced cancers. Repertoires were generated with immunoSEQ multiplex PCR, while TCRdb's copy carries only in-frame clones and drops some. The data show 81,000 or so clones, approximately 90% seen once. The sequencing here drew on CD4+ or CD8+ T cells sorted from blood, taken in a trial of the OX40 agonist ivuxolimab. Receptors originate from an adult with an advanced solid tumor such as melanoma, head and neck, liver or kidney cancer.

This chain joins TRBV2 and TRBJ2-5, with 9 bases that match TRBD1. Germline CDR1 and CDR2: SNHLY and FYNNEI. The J segment lost 4 bases and the V segment lost 4 bases, leaving 4 bases of the junction unmatched. The CDR3 runs to 14 residues. This CDR3 reads CASSVMTGGETQYF. CDR3 coding DNA: TGTGCCAGCAGTGTTATGACAGGGGGAGAGACCCAGTACTTC.

The CDR3 spells CASYTSPDTDTQYF. Here the CDR3 DNA reads TGTGCCAGTTACACTAGCCCGGACACAGATACGCAGTATTTT. V is TRBV6-6 and J is TRBJ2-3, with a weak D call TRBD2 (6 bases). Germline lookup yields CDR1 MNHNY and CDR2 SVGAGI (reference sequence). V was trimmed by 9 bases and J by 2 bases, leaving 15 bases between them. The CDR3 extends over 14 amino acids.

The rearrangement joins TRBV5-4 to TRBJ2-5; a possible D gene is TRBD2 (7 bases). The CDR3 extends over 15 amino acids. CDR1 SGHNT and CDR2 YYREEE come from the germline V gene (reference sequence). The ends were cut back, 6 bases at V and 5 bases at J, with 20 bases in the middle. CDR3 amino acids: CASTLSRGGAETQYF. CDR3 in DNA: TGTGCCAGCACACTGTCTAGGGGGGGGGCCGAGACCCAGTACTTC.

The chain couples TRBV5-4 to TRBJ1-2; 8 bases align to TRBD1. The CDR3 has 14 amino acids. In germline, CDR1 is SGHNT, CDR2 YYREEE (reference sequence). V trimming: 4 bases; J trimming: 2 bases; junction bases outside the gene matches: 4. Written as DNA, the CDR3 is TGTGCCAGCAGCCGGGGACAGGAGAACTATGGCTACACCTTC. As protein: CASSRGQENYGYTF.

The J gene is TRBJ2-5, the V gene TRBV5-5; 7 positions agree with TRBD1. V lost 5 bases to trimming and J lost 5 bases; unmatched junction nucleotides: 6. This CDR3 is built from 13 residues. CDR1 and CDR2 from the germline V gene are SGHKS and YYEKEE (reference sequence). The CDR3 spells CASRPTGDETQYF. CDR3 nucleotides: TGTGCCAGCAGACCAACAGGGGACGAGACCCAGTACTTC.

The chain has TRBV5-1 and TRBJ2-5; D may be TRBD1 (6 bases). Germline CDR1 reads SGHRS; CDR2 reads YFSETQ. This CDR3 comprises 13 residues. The ends were cut back, 4 bases at V and 5 bases at J, with 12 bases in the middle. Written as DNA, the CDR3 is TGCGCCAGCAGCCAGCAGGGGCGGGAGACCCAGTACTTC. It codes for CASSQQGRETQYF. The variable domain in full, with the rest retrieved from reference TRBV5-1 and TRBJ2-5, is KAGVTQTPRYLIKTRGQQVTLSCSPISGHRSVSWYQQTPGQGLQFLFEYFSETQRNKGNFPGRFSGRQFSNSRSEMNVSTLELGDSALYLCASSQQGRETQYFGPGTRLLVL.

This clone was found once. The chain couples TRBV10-3 to TRBJ2-3; 9 bases align to TRBD1. Germline lookup yields CDR1 ENHRY and CDR2 SYGVKD. The CDR3 spans 13 residues. V trimming: 9 bases; J trimming: 4 bases; junction bases outside the gene matches: 5. This chain's CDR3 is CAMGQGGADTQYF. The CDR3 DNA follows: TGTGCCATGGGACAGGGAGGGGCAGATACGCAGTATTTT.

The rearrangement joins TRBV2 to TRBJ1-1; 10 bases fit TRBD1. The CDR3 is made up of 16 amino acids. Per germline, CDR1 SNHLY and CDR2 FYNNEI. Trimming removed 4 bases from V and 5 bases from J; junction bases left unmatched: 10. Here the CDR3 reads CASSGDRGSVGTEAFF. The DNA for the CDR3 is TGTGCCAGCAGTGGGGACAGGGGATCTGTGGGAACTGAAGCTTTCTTT.

This rearrangement joins TRBV29-1 to TRBJ1-1; 7 bases are a match to TRBD1. J was trimmed by 3 bases and V by 6 bases; bases with no gene match: 7. The CDR3 has 13 amino acids. Germline V gene lookup returns CDR1 SQVTM and CDR2 ANQGSEA. CDR3 in DNA: TGCAGCGTACGACAGGGTGGGGACACTGAAGCTTTCTTT. Translation gives CSVRQGGDTEAFF.

The chain uses TRBV5-5 and TRBJ2-3; TRBD1 matches 8 bases. The CDR3 has 15 amino acids. Germline V gives CDR1 SGHKS, CDR2 YYEKEE (reference sequence). Unmatched junction bases numbered 12, after V lost 4 bases and J lost 8 bases. CDR3 region: CASSNADRDGATQYF. CDR3 DNA: TGTGCCAGCAGCAACGCGGACAGGGACGGGGCTACGCAGTATTTT. The entire variable domain, with the rest obtained from reference TRBV5-5 and TRBJ2-3, is as follows: DAGVTQSPTHLIKTRGQQVTLRCSPISGHKSVSWYQQVLGQGPQFIFQYYEKEERGRGNFPDRFSARQFPNYSSELNVNALLLGDSALYLCASSNADRDGATQYFGPGTRLTVL.

The chain joins TRBV2 to TRBJ2-1, with 7 bases lining up with TRBD1. Germline V gene data show CDR1 as SNHLY and CDR2 as FYNNEI. The V segment lost 2 bases and the J segment 9 bases; nucleotides outside the gene matches: 7. The CDR3 is made up of 14 amino acids. CDR3 sequence reads: CASSESTGYGEQFF. For the CDR3, the DNA is TGTGCCAGCAGTGAATCGACAGGGTACGGTGAGCAGTTCTTC.

This rearrangement joins TRBV6-1 to TRBJ2-7; D call uncertain. The CDR3 loop spans 14 amino acids. Trimming cost V 2 bases and J 2 bases, with 10 bases left between them. CDR1 MNHNS and CDR2 SASEGT come from the germline V gene. CDR3: CASSESFGPYEQYF. The DNA for the CDR3 is TGTGCCAGCAGTGAATCTTTCGGCCCCTACGAGCAGTACTTC.

The gene calls are TRBV10-1 and TRBJ2-1, with D maybe TRBD1 (5 bases). Deletions cut 2 bases from V and 1 base from J, with 12 bases between. Germline CDR1 is WNHNN and CDR2 is SYGVQD (reference sequence). This CDR3 spans 16 amino acids. CDR3 sequence reads: CASSEDPGMSYNEQFF. In DNA, the CDR3 is TGCGCCAGCAGTGAGGACCCAGGGATGTCCTACAATGAGCAGTTCTTC.

In its sample, this clone was seen a few times. V gene TRBV6-5 combines with J gene TRBJ1-2; D perhaps matches TRBD1 (5 bases). In germline, CDR1 is MNHEY, CDR2 SVGAGI. The V end was cut by 4 bases, the J end by 7 bases, with 19 bases between. The CDR3 runs 15 residues. As DNA, the CDR3 is TGTGCCAGCAGTTCCCAGGGTAGGCACGTCGGTGGCTACACCTTC. Its protein product is CASSSQGRHVGGYTF.

V and J are TRBV7-2 and TRBJ2-7; 9 nucleotides match TRBD2. Germline V gives CDR1 SGHTA, CDR2 FQGNSA. This CDR3 comprises 14 residues. After removal of 4 bases from V and 7 bases from J, the junction contained 8 bases not matched to a gene. The CDR3 nucleotides are TGTGCCAGCAGCTCAGGAGCGGGGGGAAGGGAGCAGTACTTC. Its translation is CASSSGAGGREQYF. Drawing the rest from reference TRBV7-2 and TRBJ2-7, the complete variable domain is GAGVSQSPSNKVTEKGKDVELRCDPISGHTALYWYRQSLGQGLEFLIYFQGNSAPDKSGLPSDRFSAERTGGSVSTLTIQRTQQEDSAVYLCASSSGAGGREQYFGPGTRLTVT.

V and J are TRBV2 and TRBJ2-7; D is unresolved. The V gene's germline CDR1 is SNHLY and CDR2 FYNNEI. Trimming took 8 bases from V and 3 from J, leaving 11 bases between them. This CDR3 spans 12 amino acids. The CDR3 DNA reads as TGTGCCAGCTGTGTGATAAACTACGAGCAGTACTTC. Translating gives CASCVINYEQYF.

This chain connects TRBV19 to TRBJ1-1; possibly TRBD1 for D (5 bases). Trimming took 5 bases from V and 5 from J, leaving 15 bases between them. CDR1 and CDR2 (germline): LNHDA, SQIVND (reference sequence). This CDR3 has 14 residues. CDR3 DNA: TGTGCCAGTAGTCCCCCGGGGGATAAGACTGAAGCTTTCTTT. This sequence encodes CASSPPGDKTEAFF.

The V call is TRBV7-2, the J call TRBJ2-2; 7 bases agree with TRBD1. V lost 5 bases, J lost 7 bases, and 7 bases stayed unmatched. This CDR3 region has 14 residues. Germline CDR1 SGHTA, CDR2 FQGNSA. In DNA, the CDR3 is TGTGCCAGCAGCGTCAACAGGGGAGTCGGGGAGCTGTTTTTT. Translating gives CASSVNRGVGELFF.

This clone has just a few counts. This chain links TRBV18 with TRBJ1-4; weak D call: TRBD1 (5 bases). The CDR3 is 13 amino acids. Germline assignment: CDR1 KGHSH and CDR2 LQKENI. The ends were cut back, 2 bases at V and 6 bases at J, with 7 bases in the middle. The CDR3 DNA reads TGTGCCAGCTCACCAGACAGCCATGAAAAACTGTTTTTT. Amino acids: CASSPDSHEKLFF.

This clone has just one count. The gene calls are TRBV10-3 and TRBJ1-2; 8 bases agree with TRBD1. The CDR3 loop spans 14 amino acids. Trimming removed 6 bases from V and 3 bases from J; junction bases left unmatched: 6. Germline CDR1 and CDR2: ENHRY and SYGVKD. CDR3 nucleotide sequence: TGTGCCATCAGCGCAGGGGGCGCATACTATGGCTACACCTTC. Protein product: CAISAGGAYYGYTF.

This clone appeared once. The V and J genes are TRBV12-5 and TRBJ2-2; D is ambiguous. This CDR3 region has 17 residues. Germline V lookup: CDR1 LGHNT, CDR2 FRNRAP. Deletions cut 4 bases from V and 0 bases from J, with 15 bases between. CDR3 in amino acids: CASGWGSSFSNTGELFF. CDR3 DNA: TGTGCTAGTGGTTGGGGATCGTCATTCTCGAACACCGGGGAGCTGTTTTTT.

V is TRBV27 and J is TRBJ1-2; D might be TRBD1 (5 bases). With 5 bases removed from V and 4 bases from J, the gap between germline ends came to 20 bases. CDR3 length: 16 amino acids. Germline CDR1 MNHEY, CDR2 SMNVEV (reference sequence). The CDR3 loop is CASSPMVSQGTYGYTF. The DNA for the CDR3 is TGTGCCAGCAGTCCGATGGTCTCCCAGGGAACCTATGGCTACACCTTC.

J is TRBJ1-5 and V is TRBV19; 7 nucleotides align to TRBD1. Unmatched junction bases numbered 12, after V lost 7 bases and J lost 0 bases. The CDR3 length is 17 residues. CDR1 is LNHDA and CDR2 is SQIVND in the germline V gene (reference sequence). Here the CDR3 DNA reads TGTGCCAGTACCCCTTATGGACAGGAGATTAGCAATCAGCCCCAGCATTTT. It encodes CASTPYGQEISNQPQHF.

This chain joins TRBV4-2 and TRBJ1-5; 7 nucleotides line up with TRBD1. The V and J ends lost 0 bases and 4 bases, in that order; junction bases with no gene match: 9. This CDR3 has 17 amino acids. Germline V gives CDR1 LGHNA, CDR2 YNFKEQ. CDR3 sequence: CASSQERGRGLNQPQHF. DNA for the CDR3: TGTGCCAGCAGCCAAGAGAGGGGGCGGGGCCTAAATCAGCCCCAGCATTTT.

For the CDR3, the DNA is TGTGCCAGCAGCTTTCTCTTGGGCTGGAACACTGAAGCTTTCTTT. This translates into CASSFLLGWNTEAFF. This rearrangement joins TRBV7-2 to TRBJ1-1; no definite D call. V lost 3 bases to trimming and J lost 1 base, with 12 bases between them. Germline values: CDR1 SGHTA, CDR2 FQGNSA. CDR3 size: 15 residues.

The genes are TRBV2 and TRBJ1-1; no definite D call. The CDR3 is 14 amino acids. Germline V lookup: CDR1 SNHLY, CDR2 FYNNEI. The V gene lost 3 bases and the J gene lost 4 bases, with 12 bases spanning the gap. The CDR3 region is CASSDQAGGTEAFF. The CDR3 nucleotides are TGTGCCAGCAGTGATCAGGCAGGCGGCACTGAAGCTTTCTTT.

The chain is built from TRBV2 and TRBJ2-5; 8 bases are a match to TRBD1. Per the germline V gene, CDR1 is SNHLY and CDR2 is FYNNEI. The CDR3 extends over 14 amino acids. V trimming: 5 bases; J trimming: 5 bases; junction bases outside the gene matches: 7. CDR3 loop: CASSSQGARETQYF. CDR3 nucleotides: TGTGCCAGCAGTAGCCAGGGGGCGCGGGAGACCCAGTACTTC.